Here is one T cell receptor beta chain with its context. Its target is unknown. This entry belongs to a study of T cell repertoires in cytomegalovirus infection. Study background: Selection of CMV epitopes for the study included recently identified HLA-C-restricted and well-studied HLA-B-restricted ones. Public signatures in TCR beta pointed to CMV infection and matching HLA type. Study results and caveats: There were HLA-C-restricted CMV-specific TCR beta clonotypes dominating the ex vivo response.

Germline loops: CDR1 MNHEY, CDR2 SVGAGI. CDR3 length: 13 residues. V dropped 7 bases and J dropped 4; count of bases not matched to a gene: 3. TCRdb ran MiXCR on the reads and lists one entry per CDR3 protein. The sample includes 450,000 to 600,000 distinct CDR3 sequences, 40% to 50% seen only once; the top ten take approximately 40%. This chain joins TRBV6-5 and TRBJ2-3, with 9 bases matching TRBD2. The TCR originated in a human donor in good health (CMV status not recorded). Some clones in this sample may be carry-over from other donors' samples. The material was cultured PBMCs, obtained from culture after CMV antigen stimulation. The CDR3 protein is CASKASGADTQYF. In nucleotides, the CDR3 is TGTGCCAGCAAGGCTAGCGGGGCAGATACGCAGTATTTT.